The 14 T cell receptor beta chains below all came from one sample that was sequenced in a study of OX40 agonist ivuxolimab in advanced cancers. TCRdb keeps only in-frame clones here, not all; method: immunoSEQ multiplex PCR. The data hold more than 45,000 clones, with 80% to 90% observed a single time. Sequencing used CD4+ or CD8+ T cells sorted from blood, obtained in a trial of the OX40 agonist ivuxolimab. The receptors here all came from an adult with an advanced solid tumor such as melanoma, head and neck, liver or kidney cancer.

This clone was counted a single time. This chain joins TRBV18 and TRBJ1-1; no reliable D call. From germline, CDR1 is KGHSH and CDR2 LQKENI. The CDR3 is 14 amino acids. The V and J ends lost 0 bases and 10 bases respectively, with 15 bases between them. The CDR3 spells CASSPPEQPRRAFF. CDR3 in DNA: TGTGCCAGCTCACCACCAGAACAGCCAAGAAGAGCTTTCTTT.

J is TRBJ2-3 and V is TRBV9; TRBD2 aligns across 13 bases. Trimming at V came to 4 bases and at J to 3 bases, leaving 5 bases not matched to a gene. Germline V lookup: CDR1 SGDLS, CDR2 YYNGEE. The length of the CDR3 is 16 residues. The CDR3 loop reads CASSSWTSGGTDTQYF. For the CDR3, the DNA is TGTGCCAGCAGCTCATGGACTAGCGGGGGTACAGATACGCAGTATTTT.

V usage is TRBV9 and J usage is TRBJ1-5; D unclear. The CDR3 loop spans 15 amino acids. Germline-derived CDR1 and CDR2 are SGDLS and YYNGEE. V lost 0 bases to trimming and J lost 4 bases, with 11 bases between them. The CDR3 sequence: CASSVEGNRNQPQHF. CDR3 DNA: TGTGCCAGCAGCGTAGAGGGAAACCGGAATCAGCCCCAGCATTTT.

The V gene is TRBV5-5, the J gene TRBJ2-3, with 8 nucleotides matching TRBD1. Germline CDR1 reads SGHKS; CDR2 reads YYEKEE (reference sequence). Trimming at V came to 1 base and at J to 3 bases, leaving 7 bases not matched to a gene. The CDR3 has 16 amino acids. The CDR3 DNA follows: TGTGCCAGCAGCTTGTTAGACAGGGGAGGAACAGATACGCAGTATTTT. Translation gives CASSLLDRGGTDTQYF.

Only one count was recorded for this clone. This chain joins TRBV6-1 and TRBJ1-2; tentative D call: TRBD1 (5 bases). The germline V and J ends were trimmed by 1 base and 7 bases, with 13 bases remaining between them. This CDR3 comprises 14 residues. Germline V CDR1 and CDR2: MNHNS, SASEGT. This CDR3 reads CASSEGGGSSGYTF. CDR3 nucleotide sequence: TGTGCCAGCAGTGAAGGCGGGGGATCGAGTGGCTACACCTTC.

The chain is built from TRBV5-4 and TRBJ2-3; maybe TRBD2 (5 bases). CDR3 length: 15 amino acids. Germline V gene lookup returns CDR1 SGHNT and CDR2 YYREEE (reference sequence). V lost 3 bases to trimming and J lost 1 base, with 12 bases between them. The chain's CDR3 is CASSSGLSGTDTQYF. CDR3 nucleotide sequence: TGTGCCAGCAGCTCAGGACTCTCCGGCACAGATACGCAGTATTTT.

The chain is built from TRBV7-8 and TRBJ1-6; D uncertain. The CDR3 runs 13 residues. CDR1 is SGHVS and CDR2 is FQNEAQ in the germline V gene. V was trimmed by 3 bases and J by 6 bases, leaving 6 bases between them. The CDR3 protein is CASSLDLNSPLHF. Here the CDR3 DNA reads TGTGCCAGCAGCTTGGATCTTAATTCACCCCTCCACTTT.

The chain joins TRBV6-1 to TRBJ2-7, with 12 bases aligning to TRBD1. After removal of 4 bases from V and 6 bases from J, the junction contained 10 bases not matched to a gene. The CDR3 covers 16 residues. CDR1 is MNHNS and CDR2 is SASEGT in the germline V gene. CDR3 nucleotides: TGTGCCAGCAGTGCCGGGACAGGGGGCAGGGCTACCGAGCAGTACTTC. Amino acids: CASSAGTGGRATEQYF.

The V and J genes are TRBV9 and TRBJ1-1; D not resolved. Germline V CDR1 and CDR2: SGDLS, YYNGEE. Deletions cut 0 bases from V and 10 bases from J, with 16 bases between. The CDR3 totals 14 residues. DNA of the CDR3: TGTGCCAGCAGCGTAGGTGTCCCACCCGAAGCAGCTTTCTTT. Protein product: CASSVGVPPEAAFF.

The DNA for the CDR3 is TGCGCCAGCAGCAGGACAGGGGCCACTGAAGCTTTCTTT. Its protein product is CASSRTGATEAFF. The chain carries TRBV5-1 and TRBJ1-1; 9 positions agree with TRBD1. The V gene end was trimmed by 4 bases and the J gene end by 4 bases; junction bases not matched to a gene: 2. From germline, CDR1 is SGHRS and CDR2 YFSETQ. The CDR3 runs 13 residues.

The chain combines TRBV6-6 with TRBJ2-2; TRBD2 aligns across 9 bases. The CDR3 totals 15 residues. Germline values: CDR1 MNHNY, CDR2 SVGAGI (reference sequence). Germline trimming cut 5 bases from V and 1 base from J; bases unmatched to any gene: 2. CDR3 in amino acids: CASSTAGGNTGELFF. The CDR3 DNA is TGTGCCAGCAGTACAGCGGGGGGGAACACCGGGGAGCTGTTTTTT.

The chain has TRBV28 and TRBJ2-2; TRBD1 matches 9 bases. CDR3 length: 16 residues. J was trimmed by 1 base and V by 5 bases; bases with no gene match: 5. Germline values: CDR1 MDHEN, CDR2 SYDVKM. The CDR3 coding sequence is TGTGCCAGCAGTGTATACAGGGGGCTGAACACCGGGGAGCTGTTTTTT. Its protein product is CASSVYRGLNTGELFF.

This sequence joins TRBV10-1 and TRBJ2-3; 12 positions agree with TRBD2. CDR3 length equals 17 residues. V lost 0 bases, J lost 4 bases, and 5 bases stayed unmatched. The germline V gene has CDR1 WNHNN and CDR2 SYGVQD (reference sequence). CDR3 coding DNA: TGCGCCAGCAGTGAGTCGTCTAGCGGGGGGGCCGCAGATACGCAGTATTTT. It yields the protein CASSESSSGGAADTQYF.

The CDR3 protein is CASSSGRQQFF. Here the CDR3 DNA reads TGTGCCAGCAGTTCGGGACGGCAGCAGTTCTTC. This chain joins TRBV6-6 and TRBJ2-1; D is perhaps TRBD1 or TRBD2 (5 bases each). Trimming removed 4 bases from V and 11 bases from J, with 9 bases in between. CDR3 length: 11 residues. Per germline, CDR1 MNHNY and CDR2 SVGAGI (reference sequence).